Listed below are T cell receptor beta chains from one sample, sequenced in a study of blood T cell repertoires in COVID-19. The method was immunoSEQ multiplex PCR; TCRdb's version includes in-frame clones alone and lacks a portion of them. The sample contains around 97,000 clones, about 88% of which appear only once. The specimen was peripheral blood. Receptors were obtained from a human donor in a cohort sampled during active COVID-19. CDR3s include the opening cysteine and the closing phenylalanine or tryptophan. Fields, in order: V gene, J gene, D gene, CDR3 DNA, CDR3 protein. A D gene is named only where the DNA matches it firmly.

TRBV28	TRBJ2-7	.	TGTGCCAGCAGTTCCTTAGACAGCTACGAGCAGTACTTC	CASSSLDSYEQYF
TRBV9	TRBJ1-2	.	TGTGCCAGCAGCCATGAGGGCCCGATTAACTATGGCTACACCTTC	CASSHEGPINYGYTF
TRBV7-2	TRBJ1-5	.	TGTGCCAGCAGCTTAGCGAACGGGAGGCACCAGCATTTT	CASSLANGRHQHF
TRBV6-5	TRBJ1-1	.	TGTGCCAGCAGTTACTCCTGGGCAGCTGAAGCTTTCTTT	CASSYSWAAEAFF
TRBV3-1/TRBV3-2	TRBJ2-3	.	TGTGCCAGCAGCCCGAGCACAGATACGCAGTATTTT	CASSPSTDTQYF
TRBV28	TRBJ1-4	.	TGTGCCAGCAGTTTAGTCGGGGGAACTAATGAAAAACTGTTTTTT	CASSLVGGTNEKLFF
TRBV6-5	TRBJ2-5	.	TGTGCCAGCCTAAGGCTCGGGGAGACCCAGTACTTC	CASLRLGETQYF
TRBV4-1	TRBJ2-7	.	TGCGCCAGCAGCCACCCTAATTCCTACGAGCAGTACTTC	CASSHPNSYEQYF
TRBV15	TRBJ1-2	.	TGTGCCACCAGCAGGGAAACAGGGTTCGGCTACACCTTC	CATSRETGFGYTF
TRBV5-6	TRBJ2-5	TRBD1	TGTGCCAGCAGTTCCAGGGGACAGGACTTCCAAGAGACCCAGTACTTC	CASSSRGQDFQETQYF
TRBV11-2	TRBJ1-2	TRBD1	TGTGCCAGTAAGACAGGGGTAGACGGCTACACCTTC	CASKTGVDGYTF
TRBV28	TRBJ1-6	.	TGTGCCAGCAGTTTCGAGTACTATAATTCACCCCTCCACTTT	CASSFEYYNSPLHF
TRBV6-5	TRBJ2-7	TRBD2	TGTGCCAGCGGACTAGCGGGGTACGAGCAGTACTTC	CASGLAGYEQYF
TRBV12-3/TRBV12-4	TRBJ2-3	.	TGTGCCAGCAGCCTAGTTCGGGATACGCAGTATTTT	CASSLVRDTQYF
TRBV5-1	TRBJ1-3	TRBD1	TGCGCCAGCAGCATGGACAGGCGGCTCTCTGGAAACACCATATATTTT	CASSMDRRLSGNTIYF
TRBV5-1	TRBJ1-4	TRBD1	TGCGCCAGCAGCGCGACAGGGGCATCGGCTGAAAAACTGTTTTTT	CASSATGASAEKLFF